These 7 T cell receptor beta chains originate from one sample sequenced in a study of blood T cell repertoires in COVID-19. Sequenced by immunoSEQ multiplex PCR; TCRdb stores in-frame clones only, minus some. The sample includes 90,000 or so clones, around 75% of them seen just once. The specimen was peripheral blood. These receptors were taken from a human donor in a cohort sampled during active COVID-19.

The genes are TRBV11-2 and TRBJ1-2; D remains ambiguous. Germline assignment: CDR1 SGHAT and CDR2 FQNNGV. The CDR3 contains 14 residues. The V gene lost 0 bases and the J gene lost 3 bases, with 8 bases spanning the gap. CDR3 DNA sequence: TGTGCCAGCAGCTTAGATTTGCGGGACTATGGCTACACCTTC. Amino acid sequence: CASSLDLRDYGYTF.

V is TRBV19 and J is TRBJ2-4, with TRBD2 identical over 8 bases. The CDR3 is made up of 17 amino acids. Trimming took 3 bases from V and 6 from J; bases not matched to a gene: 13. Germline V lookup: CDR1 LNHDA, CDR2 SQIVND (reference sequence). The CDR3 here is CASSILGGADGGNIQYF. Here the CDR3 DNA reads TGTGCCAGTAGTATCCTCGGGGGGGCAGACGGTGGAAACATTCAGTACTTC.

This rearrangement joins TRBV20-1 to TRBJ2-1; tentative D call: TRBD1 (6 bases). The CDR3 has 11 residues. Germline lookup yields CDR1 DFQATT and CDR2 SNEGSKA (reference sequence). Trimming removed 5 bases from V and 5 bases from J, with 7 bases in between. This chain's CDR3 is CSADRNNEQFF. The DNA for the CDR3 is TGCAGTGCTGACAGGAACAATGAGCAGTTCTTC.

The chain couples TRBV4-2 to TRBJ2-2; tentatively, D is TRBD2 (6 bases). The CDR3 runs to 14 residues. Trimming took 0 bases from V and 7 from J, leaving 9 bases between them. Per the germline V gene, CDR1 is LGHNA and CDR2 is YNFKEQ. DNA of the CDR3: TGTGCCAGCAGCCAAGAGGAGGGTAACGGGGAGCTGTTTTTT. Amino acids: CASSQEEGNGELFF.

V is TRBV29-1 and J is TRBJ2-5; D is possibly TRBD2 (5 bases). This CDR3 has 14 residues. Germline V gene sequence: CDR1 SQVTM, CDR2 ANQGSEA. V lost 0 bases and J 2 bases, leaving 10 bases between the germline ends. The CDR3 loop reads CSVEDTGKQETQYF. DNA of the CDR3: TGCAGCGTTGAAGATACGGGGAAGCAAGAGACCCAGTACTTC.

A remark on this clone: This may arise from a read error, as a much more abundant clone is one base away. The chain recombines TRBV7-2 with TRBJ2-2; D is possibly TRBD1 (6 bases). Trimming removed 6 bases from V and 6 bases from J, with 8 bases in between. The germline V gene encodes CDR1 SGHTA and CDR2 FQGNSA. The CDR3 contains 12 residues. The CDR3 nucleotides read TGTGCCAGCAGAGGGGGAGCCGGGGAGCTGTTTTTT. Protein: CASRGGAGELFF.

This sequence joins TRBV27 and TRBJ1-2, with 7 nucleotides matching TRBD1. Unmatched junction bases numbered 6, after V lost 6 bases and J lost 2 bases. CDR3 length equals 14 residues. The germline V gene encodes CDR1 MNHEY and CDR2 SMNVEV (reference sequence). CDR3 protein: CASRTGQDNYGYTF. As DNA, the CDR3 is TGTGCCAGCAGAACCGGACAGGACAACTATGGCTACACCTTC.